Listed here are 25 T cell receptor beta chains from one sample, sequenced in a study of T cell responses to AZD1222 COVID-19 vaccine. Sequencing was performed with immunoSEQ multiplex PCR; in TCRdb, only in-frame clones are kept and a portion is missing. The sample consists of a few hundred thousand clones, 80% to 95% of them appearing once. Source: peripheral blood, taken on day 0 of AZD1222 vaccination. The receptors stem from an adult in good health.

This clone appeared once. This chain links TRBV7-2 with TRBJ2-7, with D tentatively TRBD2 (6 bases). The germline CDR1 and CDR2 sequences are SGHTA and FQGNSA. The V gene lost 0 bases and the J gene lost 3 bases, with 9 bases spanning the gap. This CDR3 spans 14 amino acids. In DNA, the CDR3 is TGTGCCAGCAGCTTAGCGGGACTTATCTACGAGCAGTACTTC. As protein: CASSLAGLIYEQYF.

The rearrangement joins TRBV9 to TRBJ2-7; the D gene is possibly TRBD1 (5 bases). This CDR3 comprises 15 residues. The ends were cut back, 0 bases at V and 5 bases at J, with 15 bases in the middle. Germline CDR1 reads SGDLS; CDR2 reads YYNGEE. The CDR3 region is CASSVVKGFLNEQYF. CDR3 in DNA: TGTGCCAGCAGCGTAGTTAAGGGGTTCCTAAACGAGCAGTACTTC.

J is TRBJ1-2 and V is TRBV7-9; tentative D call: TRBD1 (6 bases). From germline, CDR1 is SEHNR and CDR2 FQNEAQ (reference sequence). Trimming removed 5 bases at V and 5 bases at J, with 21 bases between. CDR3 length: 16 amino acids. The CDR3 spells CASSPYPGASVYGYTF. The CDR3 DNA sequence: TGTGCCAGCAGCCCATACCCAGGGGCTTCGGTGTATGGCTACACCTTC.

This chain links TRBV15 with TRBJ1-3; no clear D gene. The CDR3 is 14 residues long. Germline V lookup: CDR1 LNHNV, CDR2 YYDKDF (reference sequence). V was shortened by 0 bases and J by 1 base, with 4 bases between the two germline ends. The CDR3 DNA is TGTGCCACCAGCAGAGACCTTTCTGGAAACACCATATATTTT. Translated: CATSRDLSGNTIYF. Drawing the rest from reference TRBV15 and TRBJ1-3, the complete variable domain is DAMVIQNPRYQVTQFGKPVTLSCSQTLNHNVMYWYQQKSSQAPKLLFHYYDKDFNNEADTPDNFQSRRPNTSFCFLDIRSPGLGDTAMYLCATSRDLSGNTIYFGEGSWLTVV.

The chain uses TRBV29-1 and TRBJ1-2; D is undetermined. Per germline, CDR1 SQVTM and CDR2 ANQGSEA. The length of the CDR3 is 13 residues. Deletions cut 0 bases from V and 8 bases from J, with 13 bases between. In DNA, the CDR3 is TGCAGCGTTGAAGAGGGGAACCGGTACGGCTACACCTTC. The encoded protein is CSVEEGNRYGYTF. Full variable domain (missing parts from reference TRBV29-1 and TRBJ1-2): SAVISQKPSRDICQRGTSLTIQCQVDSQVTMMFWYRQQPGQSLTLIATANQGSEATYESGFVIDKFPISRPNLTFSTLTVSNMSPEDSSIYLCSVEEGNRYGYTFGSGTRLTVV.

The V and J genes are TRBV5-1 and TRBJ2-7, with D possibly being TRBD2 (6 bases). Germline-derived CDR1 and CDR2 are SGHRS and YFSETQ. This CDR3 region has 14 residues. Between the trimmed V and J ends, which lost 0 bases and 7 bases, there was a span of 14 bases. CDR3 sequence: CASSLVEGRGEQYF. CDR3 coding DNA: TGCGCCAGCAGCTTGGTGGAGGGCCGAGGGGAGCAGTACTTC.

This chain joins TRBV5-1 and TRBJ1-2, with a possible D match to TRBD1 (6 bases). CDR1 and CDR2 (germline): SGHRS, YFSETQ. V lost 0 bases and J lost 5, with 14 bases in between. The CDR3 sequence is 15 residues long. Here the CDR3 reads CASSLERGLGYGYTF. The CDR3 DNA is TGCGCCAGCAGCTTGGAGCGGGGGCTCGGGTATGGCTACACCTTC.

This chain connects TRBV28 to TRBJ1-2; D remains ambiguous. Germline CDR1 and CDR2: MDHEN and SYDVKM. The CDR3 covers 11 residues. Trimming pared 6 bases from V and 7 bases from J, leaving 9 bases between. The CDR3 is CASRYKGGYTF. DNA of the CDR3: TGTGCCAGCAGATACAAGGGTGGCTACACCTTC.

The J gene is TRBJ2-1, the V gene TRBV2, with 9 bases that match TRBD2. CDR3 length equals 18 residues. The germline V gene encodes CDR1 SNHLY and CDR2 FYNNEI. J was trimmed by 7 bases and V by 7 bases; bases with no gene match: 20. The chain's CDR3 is CASTHRGGEGPPGNEQFF. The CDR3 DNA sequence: TGTGCCAGCACTCATCGCGGGGGGGAGGGCCCCCCGGGGAATGAGCAGTTCTTC. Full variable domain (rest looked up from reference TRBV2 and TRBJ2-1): EPEVTQTPSHQVTQMGQEVILRCVPISNHLYFYWYRQILGQKVEFLVSFYNNEISEKSEIFDDQFSVERPDGSNFTLKIRSTKLEDSAMYFCASTHRGGEGPPGNEQFFGPGTRLTVL.

This CDR3 is CASSLDQNTGELFF. The CDR3 region has the DNA TGTGCCAGCAGCTTGGATCAGAACACCGGGGAGCTGTTTTTT. V and J are TRBV5-6 and TRBJ2-2; no reliable D call. Germline CDR1 reads SGHDT; CDR2 reads YYEEEE. This CDR3 region has 14 residues. V dropped 0 bases and J dropped 1 base, with 4 bases sitting between them.

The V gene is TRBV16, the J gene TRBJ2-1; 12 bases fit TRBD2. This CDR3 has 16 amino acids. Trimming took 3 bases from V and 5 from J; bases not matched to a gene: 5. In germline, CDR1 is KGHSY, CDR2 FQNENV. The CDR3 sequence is CASSHLLAGGNNEQFF. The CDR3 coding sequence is TGTGCCAGCAGCCACCTACTAGCGGGAGGAAACAATGAGCAGTTCTTC.

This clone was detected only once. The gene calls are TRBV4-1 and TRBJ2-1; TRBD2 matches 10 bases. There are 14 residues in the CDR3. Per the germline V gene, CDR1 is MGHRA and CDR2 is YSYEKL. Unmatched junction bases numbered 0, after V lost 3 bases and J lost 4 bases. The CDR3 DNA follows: TGCGCCAGCAGCCAGACTAGCGGGTACAATGAGCAGTTCTTC. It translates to CASSQTSGYNEQFF.

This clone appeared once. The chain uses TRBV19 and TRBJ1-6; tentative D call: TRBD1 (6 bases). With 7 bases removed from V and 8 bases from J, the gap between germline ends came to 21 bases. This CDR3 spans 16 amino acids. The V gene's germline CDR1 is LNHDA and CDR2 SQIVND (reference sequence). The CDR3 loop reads CASKPREGHADSPLHF. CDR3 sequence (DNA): TGTGCCAGTAAGCCTAGGGAGGGACACGCGGATTCACCCCTCCACTTT.

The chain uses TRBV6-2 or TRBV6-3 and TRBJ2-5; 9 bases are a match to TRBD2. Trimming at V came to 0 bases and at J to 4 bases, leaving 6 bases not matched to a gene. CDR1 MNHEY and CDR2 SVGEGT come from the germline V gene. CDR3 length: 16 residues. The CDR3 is CASSYSTSGGGETQYF. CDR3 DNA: TGTGCCAGCAGTTACTCGACTAGCGGAGGGGGAGAGACCCAGTACTTC.

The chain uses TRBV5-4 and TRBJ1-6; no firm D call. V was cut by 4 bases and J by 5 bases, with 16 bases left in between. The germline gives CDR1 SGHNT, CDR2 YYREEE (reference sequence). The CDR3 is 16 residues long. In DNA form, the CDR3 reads TGTGCCAGCAGCATCGACATGCAAAGGGATAATTCACCCCTCCACTTT. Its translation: CASSIDMQRDNSPLHF.

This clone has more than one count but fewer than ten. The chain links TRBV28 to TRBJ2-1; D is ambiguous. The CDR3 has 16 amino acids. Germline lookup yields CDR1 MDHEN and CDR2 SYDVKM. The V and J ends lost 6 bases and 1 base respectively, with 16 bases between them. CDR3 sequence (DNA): TGTGCCAGCAGCAGCAGACGGTGGTGGTCCTACAATGAGCAGTTCTTC. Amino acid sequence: CASSSRRWWSYNEQFF.

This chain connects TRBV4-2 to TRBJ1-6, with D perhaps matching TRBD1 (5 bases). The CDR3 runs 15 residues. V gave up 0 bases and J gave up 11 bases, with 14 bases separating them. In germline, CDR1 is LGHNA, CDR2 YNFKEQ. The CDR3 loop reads CASSQEPGTTTPLHF. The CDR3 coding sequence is TGTGCCAGCAGCCAAGAGCCCGGGACGACAACACCCCTCCACTTT.

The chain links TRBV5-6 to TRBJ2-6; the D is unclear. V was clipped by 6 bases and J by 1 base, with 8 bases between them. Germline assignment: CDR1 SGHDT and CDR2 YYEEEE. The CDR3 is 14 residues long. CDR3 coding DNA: TGTGCCAGCACCCACCAGTCTGGGGCCAACGTCCTGACTTTC. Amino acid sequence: CASTHQSGANVLTF.

The CDR3 DNA sequence: TGTGCCACCAGTGATAACGCTAGACTAACAGATACGCAGTATTTT. This sequence encodes CATSDNARLTDTQYF. V and J are TRBV24-1 and TRBJ2-3; the D gene is possibly TRBD2 (5 bases). In germline, CDR1 is KGHDR, CDR2 SFDVKD. This CDR3 is 15 amino acids long. Trimming removed 3 bases at V and 3 bases at J, with 12 bases between.

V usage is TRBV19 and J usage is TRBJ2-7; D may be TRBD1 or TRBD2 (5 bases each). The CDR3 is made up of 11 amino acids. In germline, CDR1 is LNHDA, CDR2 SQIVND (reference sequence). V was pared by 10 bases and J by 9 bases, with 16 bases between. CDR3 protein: CATGRGHSQYF. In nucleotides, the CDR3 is TGTGCCACCGGACGGGGCCACTCGCAGTACTTC.

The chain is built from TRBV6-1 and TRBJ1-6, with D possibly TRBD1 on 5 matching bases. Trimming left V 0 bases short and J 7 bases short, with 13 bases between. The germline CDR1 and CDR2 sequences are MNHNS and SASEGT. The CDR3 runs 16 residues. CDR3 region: CASSEASGTENSPLHF. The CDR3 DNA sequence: TGTGCCAGCAGTGAAGCGTCCGGGACGGAAAATTCACCCCTCCACTTT.

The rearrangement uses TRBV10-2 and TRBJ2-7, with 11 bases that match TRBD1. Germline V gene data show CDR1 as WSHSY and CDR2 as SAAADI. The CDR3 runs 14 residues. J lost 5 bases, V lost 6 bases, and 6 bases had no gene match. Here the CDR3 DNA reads TGCGCCAGCAGGGTCGGGACAGGGGGGAACGAGCAGTACTTC. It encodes CASRVGTGGNEQYF.

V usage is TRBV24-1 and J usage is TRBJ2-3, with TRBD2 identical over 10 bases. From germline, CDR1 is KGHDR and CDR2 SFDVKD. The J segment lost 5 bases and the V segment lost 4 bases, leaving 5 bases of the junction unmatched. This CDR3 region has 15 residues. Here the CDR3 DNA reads TGTGCCACCAGTGACCACAGCGGGGGGGTAGATACGCAGTATTTT. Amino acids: CATSDHSGGVDTQYF.

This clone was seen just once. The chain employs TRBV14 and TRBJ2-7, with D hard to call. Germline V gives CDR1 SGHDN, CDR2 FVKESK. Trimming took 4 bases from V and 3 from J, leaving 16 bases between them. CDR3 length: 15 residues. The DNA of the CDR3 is TGTGCCAGCAGCCGAGCGTCAGATCCCATCTACGAGCAGTACTTC. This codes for CASSRASDPIYEQYF. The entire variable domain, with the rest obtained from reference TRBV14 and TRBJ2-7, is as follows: EAGVTQFPSHSVIEKGQTVTLRCDPISGHDNLYWYRRVMGKEIKFLLHFVKESKQDESGMPNNRFLAERTGGTYSTLKVQPAELEDSGVYFCASSRASDPIYEQYFGPGTRLTVT.

CDR3 sequence: CASSPRGGLDYGYTF. CDR3 in DNA: TGTGCCAGCAGCCCCCGGGGGGGCTTGGACTATGGCTACACCTTC. The chain combines TRBV9 with TRBJ1-2, with a tentative D call TRBD1 (6 bases). In germline, CDR1 is SGDLS, CDR2 YYNGEE. With 4 bases removed from V and 3 bases from J, the gap between germline ends came to 16 bases. The CDR3 runs 15 residues.